These T cell receptor beta chains were read from a single sample in a study of T cells in Graves' hyperthyroidism and ophthalmopathy. MiXCR was run by TCRdb on the multiplex PCR reads, yielding one entry per CDR3 protein. Of around 450,000 distinct CDR3 sequences in the sample, roughly 15% were seen once. Sequenced input: blood. Source of these receptors: a woman between 18 and 30 years old with Graves' hyperthyroidism. Both conserved end residues are part of each CDR3. The order of the fields is V gene, CDR3 length, D gene, J gene, clone size, CDR3 protein, CDR3 DNA. D genes are given only for firm matches. Part of the rows lack a size; the others show once, few, many or a class for expanded clones.

V gene: TRBV19; CDR3 length: 13; D gene: .; J gene: TRBJ2-2; clone size: .; CDR3 protein: CASNSGVGGELFF; CDR3 DNA: TGTGCCAGTAACTCAGGGGTTGGCGGGGAGCTGTTTTTT
V gene: TRBV7-9; CDR3 length: 14; D gene: .; J gene: TRBJ2-7; clone size: many; CDR3 protein: CASSLGHGPYEQYF; CDR3 DNA: TGTGCCAGCAGCTTAGGGCACGGACCCTACGAGCAGTACTTC
V gene: TRBV6-6; CDR3 length: 15; D gene: .; J gene: TRBJ1-5; clone size: many; CDR3 protein: CASSYSSGSNQPQHF; CDR3 DNA: TGTGCCAGCAGTTACTCGTCGGGTAGCAATCAGCCCCAGCATTTT
V gene: TRBV20-1; CDR3 length: 16; D gene: TRBD1; J gene: TRBJ1-2; clone size: few; CDR3 protein: CSASQGQGVVRNGYTF; CDR3 DNA: TGCAGTGCTAGCCAAGGACAGGGAGTTGTTCGGAATGGCTACACCTTC
V gene: TRBV19; CDR3 length: 13; D gene: .; J gene: TRBJ2-7; clone size: .; CDR3 protein: CASKPGGTAEQYF; CDR3 DNA: TGTGCCAGTAAACCGGGCGGTACCGCCGAGCAGTACTTC
V gene: TRBV20-1; CDR3 length: 12; D gene: .; J gene: TRBJ2-7; clone size: many; CDR3 protein: CSVLRGAYEQYF; CDR3 DNA: TGCAGTGTCCTGAGGGGTGCCTACGAGCAGTACTTC
V gene: TRBV6-1; CDR3 length: 13; D gene: TRBD1; J gene: TRBJ1-2; clone size: many; CDR3 protein: CASSVGQGVSYTF; CDR3 DNA: TGTGCCAGCAGTGTGGGACAGGGGGTTAGCTACACCTTC
V gene: TRBV5-1; CDR3 length: 15; D gene: TRBD1; J gene: TRBJ1-3; clone size: .; CDR3 protein: CASSSGTGDLNTIYF; CDR3 DNA: TGCGCCAGCAGTTCCGGGACAGGGGACCTAAACACCATATATTTT
V gene: TRBV7-8; CDR3 length: 14; D gene: .; J gene: TRBJ2-7; clone size: many; CDR3 protein: CASSPSGPSREQYF; CDR3 DNA: TGTGCCAGCAGCCCGAGTGGGCCCTCACGCGAGCAGTACTTC
V gene: TRBV28; CDR3 length: 12; D gene: .; J gene: TRBJ1-5; clone size: .; CDR3 protein: CASSLKTPPQHF; CDR3 DNA: TGTGCCAGCAGTTTAAAAACCCCGCCCCAGCATTTT
V gene: TRBV6-5; CDR3 length: 17; D gene: TRBD2; J gene: TRBJ2-3; clone size: many; CDR3 protein: CASSYSRSAGGTDTQYF; CDR3 DNA: TGTGCCAGCAGTTACTCACGGTCTGCGGGAGGCACAGATACGCAGTATTTT
V gene: TRBV7-2; CDR3 length: 14; D gene: .; J gene: TRBJ2-1; clone size: many; CDR3 protein: CASSSFGGRNEQFF; CDR3 DNA: TGTGCCAGCAGCTCCTTCGGGGGGCGCAATGAGCAGTTCTTC
V gene: TRBV20-1; CDR3 length: 16; D gene: TRBD2; J gene: TRBJ2-5; clone size: few; CDR3 protein: CSARAVLAGGEETQYF; CDR3 DNA: TGCAGTGCTAGAGCCGTGCTAGCGGGAGGGGAAGAGACCCAGTACTTC
V gene: TRBV20-1; CDR3 length: 13; D gene: TRBD2; J gene: TRBJ2-5; clone size: many; CDR3 protein: CSARVAGEETQYF; CDR3 DNA: TGCAGTGCTAGAGTAGCGGGAGAGGAGACCCAGTACTTC
V gene: TRBV30; CDR3 length: 19; D gene: .; J gene: TRBJ1-6; clone size: .; CDR3 protein: CAWSVDLFIQGLLDSPLHF; CDR3 DNA: TGTGCCTGGAGTGTAGATTTGTTTATCCAGGGCCTCTTGGATTCACCCCTCCACTTT
V gene: TRBV24-1; CDR3 length: 12; D gene: .; J gene: TRBJ1-1; clone size: many; CDR3 protein: CATSDLKGWAFF; CDR3 DNA: TGTGCCACCAGTGATTTGAAGGGGTGGGCTTTCTTT